This T cell receptor (beta chain) was identified during a study of OX40 agonist ivuxolimab in advanced cancers. Study-level points and caveats: With doses of 0.1 to 3.0 mg/kg, CD4+ and CD8+ blood T cells had undergone clonal expansion by week 6. Average numbers of expanded clones were greater in CD8+ T cells than in CD4+.

This clone is classed as medium-sized. The antigen is unknown. The CDR3 is 18 residues long. The germline V and J ends were trimmed by 4 bases and 6 bases, with 26 bases remaining between them. The germline CDR1 and CDR2 sequences are SGDLS and YYNGEE. The method was immunoSEQ multiplex PCR; TCRdb's version includes in-frame clones alone and lacks a portion of them. Of around 32,000 clones detected, roughly 89% appear once; the ten largest clones hold less than 30%. The rearrangement uses TRBV9 and TRBJ2-1; D not certain. The sample consisted of CD4+ or CD8+ T cells sorted from blood, taken in a trial of the OX40 agonist ivuxolimab. This receptor was identified in an adult with an advanced solid tumor such as melanoma, head and neck, liver or kidney cancer. CDR3 in amino acids: CASSPRSDRGFYGNEQFF. The CDR3 bases are TGTGCCAGCAGCCCCCGGTCGGATCGAGGATTTTACGGCAATGAGCAGTTCTTC.